This T cell receptor beta chain came from a study of T cell changes during pregnancy in multiple sclerosis. The ends were cut back, 0 bases at V and 6 bases at J, with 8 bases in the middle. This CDR3 contains 13 residues. Germline CDR1 reads SGHTA; CDR2 reads FQGNSA. TCRdb keeps only in-frame clones here, not all; method: immunoSEQ multiplex PCR. The sample lists under 70,000 clones, about nine tenths occurring once. The gene calls are TRBV7-2 and TRBJ1-1; D ambiguous. This clonotype was sampled from a female donor with multiple sclerosis, enrolled in a pregnancy study. The sample here was peripheral blood, taken in the second trimester of pregnancy. The CDR3 spells CASSLASEAEAFF. CDR3 nucleotides: TGTGCCAGCAGCTTAGCGAGCGAGGCTGAAGCTTTCTTT.